The sequence of this T cell receptor beta chain was determined in a study of metastatic and nonmetastatic thyroid tumors. TCRdb re-called clones from the PCR reads using MiXCR. The sample holds over 20,000 clones, about a quarter seen once. Concerning this clone: One end of the junction does not line up with germline, which may come from a read error.

This CDR3 comprises 14 residues. The germline gives CDR1 MNHEY, CDR2 SVGEGT. Each patient went into thyroid surgery without having received any treatment. This clonotype originated in a female donor with papillary thyroid cancer or a benign thyroid nodule (not recorded which). Some clones in this sample may be carry-over from other donors' samples. Sequenced: blood. The chain recombines TRBV6-2 or TRBV6-3 with TRBJ2-4; D assignment may be TRBD1 or TRBD2 (5 bases each). The CDR3 bases are TGTGGCAGCACCCTTCGGACTGGGGGTGACATTCAGTACTTC. Its protein is CGSTLRTGGDIQYF.